What follows are 16 T cell receptor beta chains derived from one specimen sequenced in a study of CD8 T cells in Susac syndrome. Roughly 0.45 to 1 ug RNA was reverse transcribed with random hexamers. TCRdb reprocessed the immunoSEQ multiplex PCR reads via MiXCR and lists one record per CDR3 protein. The repertoire has about 250,000 distinct CDR3 sequences, about 94% of them found once; the top ten carry around 0.07%. The material sequenced was CD4+ T cells from PBMCs. Receptors originate from a human donor with multiple sclerosis.

This sequence joins TRBV5-1 and TRBJ1-1, with 7 bases identical to TRBD1. V lost 4 bases to trimming and J lost 1 base; unmatched junction nucleotides: 10. The CDR3 is made up of 16 amino acids. Germline V gene lookup returns CDR1 SGHRS and CDR2 YFSETQ. This chain's CDR3 is CASSPSRDSGNTEAFF. For the CDR3, the DNA is TGCGCCAGCAGCCCAAGCCGGGACAGCGGGAACACTGAAGCTTTCTTT. The complete variable domain, with remaining parts taken from reference TRBV5-1 and TRBJ1-1, reads KAGVTQTPRYLIKTRGQQVTLSCSPISGHRSVSWYQQTPGQGLQFLFEYFSETQRNKGNFPGRFSGRQFSNSRSEMNVSTLELGDSALYLCASSPSRDSGNTEAFFGQGTRLTVV.

V usage is TRBV10-3 and J usage is TRBJ2-3, with D possibly called TRBD1 or TRBD2 (5 bases each). Trimming shortened V by 3 bases and J by 4 bases, and 11 bases separated the two germline ends. The CDR3 runs 14 residues. Per the germline V gene, CDR1 is ENHRY and CDR2 is SYGVKD. In nucleotides, the CDR3 is TGTGCCATCAGTGACTCCCGGGGCGCAGATACGCAGTATTTT. This gives the protein CAISDSRGADTQYF.

J is TRBJ1-4 and V is TRBV7-8; a weak D match, TRBD1 (6 bases). CDR3 size: 14 residues. Germline loops: CDR1 SGHVS, CDR2 FQNEAQ. Trimming removed 4 bases from V and 8 bases from J, with 14 bases in between. CDR3 coding DNA: TGTGCCAGCAGCTGGGGACACCAAGAGGAAAAACTGTTTTTT. It encodes CASSWGHQEEKLFF.

This chain uses TRBV19 with TRBJ1-2, with a tentative D call TRBD1 (5 bases). The CDR3 is 15 amino acids. The germline CDR1 and CDR2 sequences are LNHDA and SQIVND (reference sequence). The V end was cut by 5 bases, the J end by 5 bases, with 18 bases between. CDR3 sequence reads: CASSGAGTVRYGYTF. CDR3 bases: TGTGCCAGTAGTGGTGCAGGGACTGTTCGATATGGCTACACCTTC.

The rearrangement joins TRBV10-3 to TRBJ2-5, with 11 bases aligning to TRBD2. Germline CDR1 reads ENHRY; CDR2 reads SYGVKD. This CDR3 comprises 13 residues. V gave up 7 bases and J gave up 4 bases; unmatched junction bases: 2. The CDR3: CAINSGGGETQYF. The CDR3 coding sequence is TGTGCCATCAATAGCGGGGGGGGAGAGACCCAGTACTTC.

The gene calls are TRBV15 and TRBJ2-7, with 7 bases matching TRBD1. The junction had 11 bases not matched to a gene; V was cut back by 2 bases and J by 1 base. The germline V gene has CDR1 LNHNV and CDR2 YYDKDF (reference sequence). The CDR3 is made up of 17 amino acids. The CDR3 region is CATSRYKGQAQSYEQYF. The CDR3 nucleotides read TGTGCCACCAGCAGATACAAAGGACAGGCGCAATCCTACGAGCAGTACTTC.

The V gene is TRBV6-6, the J gene TRBJ1-1; a weak D match, TRBD1 (5 bases). Germline V gene lookup returns CDR1 MNHNY and CDR2 SVGAGI (reference sequence). V was cut by 3 bases and J by 6 bases, with 14 bases left in between. This CDR3 is 14 amino acids long. The DNA for the CDR3 is TGTGCCAGCAGTTATGGGGCAGATCTCCCTGAAGCTTTCTTT. Its translation: CASSYGADLPEAFF.

The genes are TRBV19 and TRBJ2-5; 11 nucleotides agree with TRBD2. CDR1 is LNHDA and CDR2 is SQIVND in the germline V gene (reference sequence). The CDR3 consists of 15 residues. V shed 9 bases and J 5 bases; nucleotides not matched to a gene: 11. The DNA for the CDR3 is TGTGCCAGCCACCCCGGGTTAGCGGGGGGGGAGACCCAGTACTTC. It codes for CASHPGLAGGETQYF.

This chain uses TRBV20-1 with TRBJ2-5; TRBD1 might be the D (5 bases). Per the germline V gene, CDR1 is DFQATT and CDR2 is SNEGSKA (reference sequence). The CDR3 totals 12 residues. V was pared by 6 bases and J by 4 bases, with 12 bases between. CDR3 region: CSAALRGETQYF. In DNA form, the CDR3 reads TGCAGTGCGGCATTAAGGGGAGAGACCCAGTACTTC.

V gene TRBV7-2 combines with J gene TRBJ2-3; D gene ambiguous. Germline loops: CDR1 SGHTA, CDR2 FQGNSA. V shed 2 bases and J shed 0 bases, with 12 bases lying between them. The CDR3 extends over 16 amino acids. For the CDR3, the DNA is TGTGCCAGCAGCTTACGCTCCGGGCTGAGCACAGATACGCAGTATTTT. It yields the protein CASSLRSGLSTDTQYF.

The CDR3 loop is CASSFRRLGPETQYF. The CDR3 nucleotides are TGTGCCAGCAGCTTTCGGAGATTGGGGCCGGAGACCCAGTACTTC. The V gene is TRBV7-9, the J gene TRBJ2-5, with D possibly being TRBD1 (5 bases). The CDR3 contains 15 residues. The germline V gene has CDR1 SEHNR and CDR2 FQNEAQ (reference sequence). The V end lost 3 bases, the J end lost 5 bases, and 16 bases lay between the germline ends.

This rearrangement joins TRBV6-5 to TRBJ1-5, with D perhaps matching TRBD1 (5 bases). CDR3 length: 15 amino acids. CDR1 is MNHEY and CDR2 is SVGAGI in the germline V gene. V shed 6 bases and J shed 3 bases, with 15 bases lying between them. The CDR3 nucleotides read TGTGCCAGCAGACGACACGGGGCTGACAATCAGCCCCAGCATTTT. Encoded protein: CASRRHGADNQPQHF.

The chain couples TRBV12-3 or TRBV12-4 to TRBJ2-2, with 13 bases fitting TRBD2. The CDR3 has 17 amino acids. J gave up 6 bases and V 3 bases, and 7 bases lay outside the gene matches. The CDR3 sequence: CASSFSGLAGQAGELFF. CDR3 nucleotide sequence: TGTGCCAGCAGTTTCTCGGGACTAGCGGGACAGGCCGGGGAGCTGTTTTTT.

The genes are TRBV6-6 and TRBJ1-6; D possibly corresponds to TRBD1 (5 bases). Looked up from germline, CDR1 is MNHNY and CDR2 is SVGAGI (reference sequence). The CDR3 sequence is 16 residues long. Deletions cut 1 base from V and 5 bases from J, with 12 bases between. The CDR3 DNA is TGTGCCAGCAGTTACTTAACCAGAGGGGATAATTCACCCCTCCACTTT. Translating gives CASSYLTRGDNSPLHF.

This chain connects TRBV10-3 to TRBJ2-7; no firm D call. V was shortened by 4 bases and J by 0 bases, with 4 bases between the two germline ends. CDR3 length: 12 amino acids. Germline assignment: CDR1 ENHRY and CDR2 SYGVKD. CDR3 coding DNA: TGTGCCATCAGTGGCAGCTCCTACGAGCAGTACTTC. This translates into CAISGSSYEQYF.

The V gene is TRBV7-2, the J gene TRBJ2-4; a weak D match, TRBD2 (6 bases). Germline CDR1 and CDR2: SGHTA and FQGNSA. The CDR3 contains 14 residues. Trimming shortened V by 2 bases and J by 8 bases, and 13 bases separated the two germline ends. The CDR3 nucleotides are TGTGCCAGCAGCTTAAGGCAGGGAGGATACATTCAGTACTTC. Its translation: CASSLRQGGYIQYF.